The 30 T cell receptor beta chains given below trace back to one sample, sequenced in a study of brain T cells in children with intractable seizures. Assay: immunoSEQ multiplex PCR; the TCRdb copy retains only in-frame clones and omits some. The sample carries fewer than 150,000 clones, 94% recorded once. The sequencing used peripheral blood, collected at surgery. The receptors were sampled from a boy younger than two with hemimegalencephaly and intractable seizures.

The V and J genes are TRBV18 and TRBJ2-1, with unresolved D. Per the germline V gene, CDR1 is KGHSH and CDR2 is LQKENI. The germline V and J ends were trimmed by 3 bases and 0 bases, with 6 bases remaining between them. The CDR3 loop spans 14 amino acids. The CDR3 sequence is CASSPLGSYNEQFF. Written as DNA, the CDR3 is TGTGCCAGCTCACCGTTGGGCTCCTACAATGAGCAGTTCTTC.

This chain links TRBV7-9 with TRBJ1-4, with D perhaps matching TRBD1 (5 bases). This CDR3 spans 15 amino acids. From germline, CDR1 is SEHNR and CDR2 FQNEAQ (reference sequence). The ends were cut back, 1 base at V and 4 bases at J, with 10 bases in the middle. The CDR3 spells CASSLGDSSNEKLFF. The CDR3 nucleotides are TGTGCCAGCAGCTTAGGAGACAGCAGTAATGAAAAACTGTTTTTT.

This chain joins TRBV10-3 and TRBJ2-7, with 9 positions matching TRBD1. This CDR3 is 16 amino acids long. Germline V gene data show CDR1 as ENHRY and CDR2 as SYGVKD. After removal of 3 bases from V and 5 bases from J, the junction contained 11 bases not matched to a gene. The CDR3 DNA reads TGTGCCATCAGTGATTCCGGGACAGGGAAAAAAAACGAGCAGTACTTC. This sequence encodes CAISDSGTGKKNEQYF.

This chain connects TRBV5-1 to TRBJ2-2, with D possibly TRBD2 on 5 matching bases. With 2 bases removed from V and 4 bases from J, the gap between germline ends came to 9 bases. CDR3 size: 14 residues. Germline CDR1 is SGHRS and CDR2 is YFSETQ. CDR3 DNA sequence: TGCGCCAGCAGCTTCCGCGGGTCCACCGGGGAGCTGTTTTTT. It is translated as CASSFRGSTGELFF.

The chain carries TRBV11-2 and TRBJ2-7, with 9 bases aligning to TRBD1. Germline V gene data show CDR1 as SGHAT and CDR2 as FQNNGV. V lost 5 bases, J lost 4 bases, and 6 bases stayed unmatched. The CDR3 covers 14 residues. The CDR3 DNA follows: TGTGCCAGCAGCGTTGGACAGGGGTTGTACGAGCAGTACTTC. Its translation: CASSVGQGLYEQYF.

The J gene is TRBJ1-3, the V gene TRBV13; 7 bases line up with TRBD1. Germline-derived CDR1 and CDR2 are PRHDT and FYEKMQ (reference sequence). V gave up 5 bases and J gave up 0 bases; unmatched junction bases: 7. This CDR3 contains 16 residues. CDR3 sequence: CASSAGTDNSGNTIYF. CDR3 sequence (DNA): TGTGCCAGCAGCGCCGGGACAGACAACTCTGGAAACACCATATATTTT.

The chain combines TRBV5-6 with TRBJ1-5; TRBD1 aligns across 7 bases. The ends lost 4 bases at V and 5 bases at J; junction bases unmatched: 9. Germline CDR1 is SGHDT and CDR2 is YYEEEE. This CDR3 has 15 amino acids. CDR3 nucleotide sequence: TGTGCCAGCAGCCAGGGGGGCAGCCCGCATCAGCCCCAGCATTTT. This codes for CASSQGGSPHQPQHF.

The gene calls are TRBV4-1 and TRBJ2-1; the D is unclear. CDR3 size: 14 residues. Trimming pared 1 base from V and 0 bases from J, leaving 4 bases between. Germline loops: CDR1 MGHRA, CDR2 YSYEKL. The DNA for the CDR3 is TGCGCCAGCAGCCAAGGACTCTCCTACAATGAGCAGTTCTTC. Residues: CASSQGLSYNEQFF.

The V call is TRBV19, the J call TRBJ2-6; D is uncertain. V lost 3 bases to trimming and J lost 1 base, with 10 bases between them. The length of the CDR3 is 16 residues. Germline V gene sequence: CDR1 LNHDA, CDR2 SQIVND (reference sequence). The CDR3 region is CASSIGRLSGANVLTF. The CDR3 coding sequence is TGTGCCAGTAGTATTGGCCGACTTTCTGGGGCCAACGTCCTGACTTTC.

This chain joins TRBV11-2 and TRBJ2-7, with D perhaps matching TRBD1 (5 bases). With 3 bases removed from V and 4 bases from J, the gap between germline ends came to 10 bases. The CDR3 consists of 13 residues. CDR1 is SGHAT and CDR2 is FQNNGV in the germline V gene. The CDR3 reads CASSLPPGYEQYF. The CDR3 bases are TGTGCCAGCAGCTTGCCCCCAGGGTACGAGCAGTACTTC.

The chain recombines TRBV6-5 with TRBJ2-7, with TRBD1 identical over 7 bases. Unmatched junction bases numbered 3, after V lost 7 bases and J lost 0 bases. This CDR3 region has 13 residues. Germline values: CDR1 MNHEY, CDR2 SVGAGI. CDR3 sequence reads: CASTRGSSYEQYF. CDR3 DNA sequence: TGTGCCAGCACCAGGGGGAGCTCCTACGAGCAGTACTTC.

The chain combines TRBV20-1 with TRBJ2-7; D is possibly TRBD2 (5 bases). V lost 3 bases to trimming and J lost 2 bases, with 11 bases between them. The CDR3 has 13 residues. The germline V gene has CDR1 DFQATT and CDR2 SNEGSKA (reference sequence). CDR3 amino acids: CSASETGTYEQYF. The CDR3 DNA is TGCAGTGCTAGTGAGACGGGAACCTACGAGCAGTACTTC.

The V gene is TRBV5-4, the J gene TRBJ2-3, with 7 nucleotides matching TRBD2. From germline, CDR1 is SGHNT and CDR2 YYREEE (reference sequence). V was clipped by 3 bases and J by 2 bases; unmatched bases: 15. This CDR3 comprises 18 residues. The CDR3 loop reads CASSSQFSGDPYTDTQYF. The CDR3 DNA reads as TGTGCCAGCAGCTCACAGTTCAGCGGGGACCCGTACACAGATACGCAGTATTTT.

V usage is TRBV24-1 and J usage is TRBJ1-2; possible D gene TRBD1, 5 bases. Trimming removed 3 bases at V and 0 bases at J, with 10 bases between. CDR1 and CDR2 (germline): KGHDR, SFDVKD. The CDR3 sequence is 15 residues long. The CDR3 is CATSDPSTANYGYTF. The CDR3 bases are TGTGCCACCAGTGATCCGTCGACAGCTAACTATGGCTACACCTTC.

J is TRBJ1-5 and V is TRBV27; D is possibly TRBD1 (5 bases). Trimming stripped 8 bases from V and 2 bases from J, with 13 bases between. The V gene's germline CDR1 is MNHEY and CDR2 SMNVEV (reference sequence). CDR3 length: 14 residues. In nucleotides, the CDR3 is TGTGCCAGCGAGATCGGAGGGGGCAATCAGCCCCAGCATTTT. This encodes CASEIGGGNQPQHF.

V gene TRBV6-5 combines with J gene TRBJ2-7, with D perhaps matching TRBD1 or TRBD2 (7 bases each). CDR1 is MNHEY and CDR2 is SVGAGI in the germline V gene. The CDR3 loop spans 15 amino acids. V shed 6 bases and J shed 1 base, with 16 bases lying between them. The CDR3 DNA follows: TGTGCCAGCAGCCAGGGGGGGGGAACATCCTACGAGCAGTACTTC. It yields the protein CASSQGGGTSYEQYF.

V usage is TRBV30 and J usage is TRBJ2-5; D possibly corresponds to TRBD2 (6 bases). Trimming took 2 bases from V and 4 from J, leaving 17 bases between them. CDR1 is GTSNPN, CDR2 SVGIG, per germline (reference sequence). The CDR3 is 15 residues long. The CDR3 sequence: CAWSPLSGPGETQYF. The CDR3, as DNA: TGTGCCTGGAGTCCCCTTAGCGGTCCAGGAGAGACCCAGTACTTC.

The chain links TRBV4-2 to TRBJ1-1; D remains unclear. Looked up from germline, CDR1 is LGHNA and CDR2 is YNFKEQ. The CDR3 totals 13 residues. The V and J ends lost 1 base and 0 bases respectively, with 3 bases between them. The CDR3 loop is CASSQVLNTEAFF. In DNA, the CDR3 is TGTGCCAGCAGCCAAGTCCTGAACACTGAAGCTTTCTTT.

The chain links TRBV2 to TRBJ2-1; a weak D match, TRBD2 (6 bases). This CDR3 has 15 residues. Germline V lookup: CDR1 SNHLY, CDR2 FYNNEI. V was trimmed by 1 base and J by 2 bases, leaving 9 bases between them. The CDR3 region has the DNA TGTGCCAGCAGTGAAGGGAGCGGGCCCTACAATGAGCAGTTCTTC. It encodes CASSEGSGPYNEQFF.

The V and J genes are TRBV10-3 and TRBJ2-2; 7 nucleotides match TRBD2. CDR3 length: 12 amino acids. CDR1 and CDR2 (germline): ENHRY, SYGVKD. V lost 7 bases, J lost 5 bases, and 1 base stayed unmatched. The CDR3 region has the DNA TGTGCCATCATGGGGGGGACCGGGGAGCTGTTTTTT. This translates into CAIMGGTGELFF.

The chain uses TRBV6-5 and TRBJ1-1, with 9 bases identical to TRBD1. V gave up 10 bases and J gave up 5 bases; unmatched junction bases: 8. CDR3 length: 13 residues. The V gene's germline CDR1 is MNHEY and CDR2 SVGAGI. CDR3 nucleotide sequence: TGTGCCATACGGGGACAGGGATCGACTGAAGCTTTCTTT. It encodes CAIRGQGSTEAFF.

The chain has TRBV4-2 and TRBJ1-5, with D tentatively TRBD1 (5 bases). The germline gives CDR1 LGHNA, CDR2 YNFKEQ. CDR3 size: 16 residues. V gave up 1 base and J gave up 0 bases, with 10 bases separating them. CDR3 in DNA: TGTGCCAGCAGCCAAGGACAGCTGAATAGCAATCAGCCCCAGCATTTT. It encodes CASSQGQLNSNQPQHF.

V and J are TRBV18 and TRBJ1-2; D possibly corresponds to TRBD1 (5 bases). The germline V gene encodes CDR1 KGHSH and CDR2 LQKENI. Trimming left V 2 bases short and J 5 bases short, with 9 bases between. CDR3 size: 13 residues. This CDR3 reads CASSPSQGYGYTF. As DNA, the CDR3 is TGTGCCAGCTCACCAAGTCAGGGTTATGGCTACACCTTC.

This clone has just one count. This chain uses TRBV6-6 with TRBJ2-7, with 7 bases aligning to TRBD1. Trimming took 7 bases from V and 1 from J; bases not matched to a gene: 7. Per germline, CDR1 MNHNY and CDR2 SVGAGI (reference sequence). The CDR3 spans 14 residues. CDR3 loop: CASKPGDSSYEQYF. The CDR3, as DNA: TGTGCCAGCAAACCTGGGGACAGTTCCTACGAGCAGTACTTC.

This chain joins TRBV5-1 and TRBJ2-1; D unresolved. Germline CDR1 is SGHRS and CDR2 is YFSETQ. Trimming took off 1 base at V and 8 bases at J, with 16 bases between the two ends. CDR3 length: 15 amino acids. The CDR3 loop is CASSLTRAPSDEQFF. The CDR3 DNA sequence: TGCGCCAGCAGCTTGACAAGGGCCCCCTCCGATGAGCAGTTCTTC.

This clone has only one observation. The genes are TRBV24-1 and TRBJ2-1, with D possibly being TRBD1 or TRBD2 (5 bases each). Germline V gene data show CDR1 as KGHDR and CDR2 as SFDVKD. CDR3 length: 14 residues. Trimming stripped 3 bases from V and 6 bases from J, with 11 bases between. Written as DNA, the CDR3 is TGTGCCACCAGTGATGGGGCTAGCCTCAATGAGCAGTTCTTC. It translates to CATSDGASLNEQFF.

V gene TRBV11-3 combines with J gene TRBJ2-3, with 12 bases identical to TRBD2. The V and J ends lost 5 bases and 2 bases, in that order; junction bases with no gene match: 8. CDR1 SGHNT and CDR2 YENEEA come from the germline V gene. The CDR3 spans 17 residues. The chain's CDR3 is CASSRRTSGISTDTQYF. CDR3 nucleotides: TGTGCCAGCAGCCGACGGACTAGCGGGATCTCCACAGATACGCAGTATTTT.

CDR3 amino acids: CASSWVGSSLTQYF. For the CDR3, the DNA is TGTGCCAGCAGCTGGGTAGGATCGTCACTGACGCAGTATTTT. The J gene is TRBJ2-3, the V gene TRBV11-3; D gene uncertain. There are 14 residues in the CDR3. The germline CDR1 and CDR2 sequences are SGHNT and YENEEA. Trimming left V 4 bases short and J 9 bases short, with 17 bases between.

This clone was picked up a small number of times. CDR3 coding DNA: TGTGCCAGCAGCCTCCAGGGGTATCAGCCCCAGCATTTT. Encoded protein: CASSLQGYQPQHF. The V gene is TRBV6-2 or TRBV6-3, the J gene TRBJ1-5; the D gene is possibly TRBD1 (6 bases). The V and J ends lost 6 bases and 5 bases respectively, with 11 bases between them. This CDR3 region has 13 residues. Looked up from germline, CDR1 is MNHEY and CDR2 is SVGEGT.

This chain connects TRBV9 to TRBJ2-7; the D is unclear. The CDR3 runs to 14 residues. The germline V and J ends were trimmed by 0 bases and 3 bases, with 10 bases remaining between them. Germline CDR1 and CDR2: SGDLS and YYNGEE. Written as DNA, the CDR3 is TGTGCCAGCAGCGTAGCTGGCGGCGGCTACGAGCAGTACTTC. Its translation is CASSVAGGGYEQYF.